These 13 T cell receptor beta chains came from one sample sequenced in a study of T-cell memory formation after mild COVID-19. Using its own MiXCR run on the 5' RACE reads, TCRdb lists one record per CDR3 protein. The sample consists of around 320,000 distinct CDR3 sequences, around 28% of them appearing once. Sequencing was performed on PBMCs or a T cell subset sorted from them (not recorded which). The receptors derive from an adult woman who had mild COVID-19 (a few samples of this study predate the infection). Cell type and time point are not known.

This clonotype was counted between two and nine times. The chain combines TRBV5-1 with TRBJ1-1; a weak D match, TRBD1 (5 bases). There are 16 residues in the CDR3. Germline CDR1 reads SGHRS; CDR2 reads YFSETQ. Trimming removed 0 bases from V and 0 bases from J, with 12 bases in between. The DNA of the CDR3 is TGCGCCAGCAGCTTGGAGGCAGGGCACATGAACACTGAAGCTTTCTTT. Its protein product is CASSLEAGHMNTEAFF.

The chain carries TRBV6-5 and TRBJ1-1, with TRBD1 identical over 7 bases. In germline, CDR1 is MNHEY, CDR2 SVGAGI. There are 14 residues in the CDR3. Unmatched junction bases numbered 9, after V lost 7 bases and J lost 4 bases. The CDR3 is CASKDRQGVTEAFF. CDR3 DNA sequence: TGTGCCAGCAAGGACCGGCAGGGGGTCACTGAAGCTTTCTTT.

The chain joins TRBV18 to TRBJ1-1; 11 positions agree with TRBD1. Germline values: CDR1 KGHSH, CDR2 LQKENI. J lost 0 bases, V lost 3 bases, and 12 bases had no gene match. The CDR3 covers 19 residues. The CDR3 loop is CASSPLWRRDRGMNTEAFF. CDR3 DNA: TGTGCCAGCTCACCCCTCTGGAGACGGGACAGGGGGATGAACACTGAAGCTTTCTTT.

In its sample, this clonotype was seen a few times. The CDR3 loop reads CASSSGLSQYEQYF. For the CDR3, the DNA is TGTGCCAGCAGTTCAGGACTGTCCCAATACGAGCAGTACTTC. V gene TRBV28 combines with J gene TRBJ2-7, with D perhaps TRBD2 (5 bases). The CDR3 contains 14 residues. The germline V gene has CDR1 MDHEN and CDR2 SYDVKM. Trimming left V 4 bases short and J 4 bases short, with 14 bases between. The whole variable domain, remainder taken from reference TRBV28 and TRBJ2-7, is DVKVTQSSRYLVKRTGEKVFLECVQDMDHENMFWYRQDPGLGLRLIYFSYDVKMKEKGDIPEGYSVSREKKERFSLILESASTNQTSMYLCASSSGLSQYEQYFGPGTRLTVT.

The CDR3 loop reads CASSLFLGTREGNEQFF. In DNA, the CDR3 is TGTGCCAGCAGTTTATTTTTAGGGACGAGAGAAGGGAATGAGCAGTTCTTC. The chain recombines TRBV12-3 or TRBV12-4 with TRBJ2-1; D possibly matches TRBD1 or TRBD2 (5 bases each). The CDR3 contains 17 residues. V was trimmed by 2 bases and J by 7 bases, leaving 21 bases between them.

V and J are TRBV6-5 and TRBJ1-1; D may be TRBD1 (5 bases). Germline CDR1 and CDR2: MNHEY and SVGAGI. V lost 10 bases and J 9 bases, leaving 18 bases between the germline ends. The CDR3 runs to 12 residues. The CDR3 coding sequence is TGTGCCACACTGCAGGGTCTCGGGAAAGCTTTCTTT. Translation gives CATLQGLGKAFF.

The CDR3 region is CASSATQGTYEQYF. For the CDR3, the DNA is TGTGCCAGCAGTGCAACACAGGGTACCTACGAGCAGTACTTC. The chain links TRBV12-3 or TRBV12-4 to TRBJ2-7, with D perhaps TRBD1 (6 bases). CDR3 size: 14 residues. Trimming stripped 5 bases from V and 2 bases from J, with 13 bases between.

This clonotype has only a few counts. V gene TRBV3-1 combines with J gene TRBJ2-3; D might be TRBD1 or TRBD2, each matching 6 bases. Germline V lookup: CDR1 LGHDT, CDR2 YNNKEL (reference sequence). CDR3 length equals 15 residues. Trimming pared 4 bases from V and 5 bases from J, leaving 16 bases between. CDR3 in amino acids: CASSPPGGHGDTQYF. The CDR3 DNA sequence: TGTGCCAGCAGCCCGCCCGGGGGCCATGGAGATACGCAGTATTTT.

This clonotype was seen only a few times. This sequence joins TRBV18 and TRBJ2-1; D gene uncertain. This CDR3 is built from 13 residues. CDR1 and CDR2 from the germline V gene are KGHSH and LQKENI. The V and J ends lost 6 bases and 4 bases respectively, with 10 bases between them. The CDR3 sequence is CASSLVLYNEQFF. The CDR3 coding sequence is TGTGCCAGCTCGTTGGTGTTGTACAATGAGCAGTTCTTC.

This clonotype was seen more than once but under ten times. The chain uses TRBV5-1 and TRBJ1-1, with 7 bases lining up with TRBD1. This CDR3 comprises 15 residues. V was pared by 5 bases and J by 0 bases, with 7 bases of the junction left unmatched. CDR1 is SGHRS, CDR2 YFSETQ, per germline. The CDR3: CASRGGTALNTEAFF. The CDR3 bases are TGCGCCAGCAGGGGAGGGACAGCCTTGAACACTGAAGCTTTCTTT.

This clonotype has a handful of counts. The V call is TRBV18, the J call TRBJ2-7; D is uncertain. V was clipped by 2 bases and J by 3 bases, with 8 bases between them. Germline lookup yields CDR1 KGHSH and CDR2 LQKENI. This CDR3 has 13 amino acids. The CDR3 coding sequence is TGTGCCAGCTCACCAGGGATAGGCTACGAGCAGTACTTC. Protein: CASSPGIGYEQYF.

The chain employs TRBV29-1 and TRBJ2-2; D assignment may be TRBD1 or TRBD2 (5 bases each). Germline assignment: CDR1 SQVTM and CDR2 ANQGSEA. The V end was cut by 4 bases, the J end by 3 bases, with 12 bases between. The CDR3 sequence is 14 residues long. The CDR3, as DNA: TGCAGCGTTGTATCGACAGCGGACACCGGGGAGCTGTTTTTT. This sequence encodes CSVVSTADTGELFF.

As concerns this clonotype: Relative to the germline gene, one junction end is altered; a read error may explain this. The chain combines TRBV7-8 with TRBJ2-1; 9 nucleotides match TRBD1. This CDR3 is 16 amino acids long. In germline, CDR1 is SGHVS, CDR2 FQNEAQ. In nucleotides, the CDR3 is TGTGCCAGCAGATTAGCGCTCGGGACAGGGAGGAATGAGCAGTTCTTC. Translated: CASRLALGTGRNEQFF.